The 9 T cell receptor beta chains presented below share a single source sample, sequenced in a study of CD8 T cells in Susac syndrome. Reverse transcription of about 0.45 to 1 ug RNA was carried out with random hexamers. Using its own MiXCR run on the immunoSEQ multiplex PCR reads, TCRdb lists one record per CDR3 protein. The data show some 190,000 distinct CDR3 sequences, approximately 95% seen once. Sequencing was performed on CD4+ T cells from PBMCs. The receptors stem from a human donor with multiple sclerosis.

V usage is TRBV28 and J usage is TRBJ2-5; the D is unclear. V lost 3 bases and J lost 5, with 13 bases in between. Germline V gene lookup returns CDR1 MDHEN and CDR2 SYDVKM. The CDR3 length is 14 residues. Here the CDR3 reads CASSFSPQGETQYF. The CDR3 DNA reads as TGTGCCAGCAGTTTTTCCCCCCAAGGGGAGACCCAGTACTTC.

CDR3 loop: CASSVGRNPYQETQYF. Here the CDR3 DNA reads TGTGCCAGTAGTGTCGGAAGGAACCCGTACCAAGAGACCCAGTACTTC. The V and J genes are TRBV19 and TRBJ2-5, with D unresolved. The CDR3 loop spans 16 amino acids. V lost 5 bases and J lost 0, with 16 bases in between. Per the germline V gene, CDR1 is LNHDA and CDR2 is SQIVND (reference sequence).

The table lists this clonotype with a few counts. This chain links TRBV25-1 with TRBJ2-3; D assignment may be TRBD1 or TRBD2 (6 bases each). Germline loops: CDR1 MGHDK, CDR2 SYGVNS. The CDR3 extends over 15 amino acids. V lost 5 bases and J lost 1, with 13 bases in between. CDR3 in DNA: TGTGCCAGCAGTCTCAGGGGAGGTGGCACAGATACGCAGTATTTT. Translated: CASSLRGGGTDTQYF.

The genes are TRBV29-1 and TRBJ1-3; no clear D. The CDR3 sequence is 13 residues long. Trimming cost V 4 bases and J 0 bases, with 7 bases left between them. CDR1 and CDR2 from the germline V gene are SQVTM and ANQGSEA. DNA of the CDR3: TGCAGCGTTGCATCCCACTCTGGAAACACCATATATTTT. This translates into CSVASHSGNTIYF.

The DNA of the CDR3 is TGTGCCAGCTCACCACCTCCCGGGCTAAATTCCTACGAGCAGTACTTC. Translation: CASSPPPGLNSYEQYF. The chain couples TRBV18 to TRBJ2-7; D is undetermined. Trimming took off 0 bases at V and 1 base at J, with 13 bases between the two ends. CDR1 is KGHSH, CDR2 LQKENI, per germline. The CDR3 is 16 residues long.

The chain carries TRBV29-1 and TRBJ2-2; 7 nucleotides align to TRBD1. V dropped 6 bases and J dropped 1; count of bases not matched to a gene: 2. Per germline, CDR1 SQVTM and CDR2 ANQGSEA. CDR3 length: 13 residues. CDR3 residues: CSVRTGNTGELFF. The CDR3 coding sequence is TGCAGCGTGCGGACAGGGAACACCGGGGAGCTGTTTTTT.

The CDR3 DNA follows: TGTGCCTGGAGTGTACCAGGGGAGCAGTTCTTC. Its protein is CAWSVPGEQFF. The chain combines TRBV30 with TRBJ2-1, with a possible D match to TRBD1 (5 bases). CDR1 is GTSNPN, CDR2 SVGIG, per germline (reference sequence). CDR3 length equals 11 residues. V lost 0 bases to trimming and J lost 10 bases, with 7 bases between them. Together with reference TRBV30 and TRBJ2-1, the CDR3 gives the full variable domain: SQTIHQWPATLVQPVGSPLSLECTVEGTSNPNLYWYRQAAGRGLQLLFYSVGIGQISSEVPQNLSASRPQDRQFILSSKKLLLSDSGFYLCAWSVPGEQFFGPGTRLTVL.

The rearrangement joins TRBV10-3 to TRBJ1-6; the D gene is possibly TRBD1 (5 bases). The CDR3 length is 13 residues. The germline gives CDR1 ENHRY, CDR2 SYGVKD. The germline V and J ends were trimmed by 10 bases and 7 bases, with 14 bases remaining between them. DNA for the CDR3: TGTGCCACAACCCGGGACCCCAATTCACCCCTCCACTTT. It specifies CATTRDPNSPLHF.

The chain joins TRBV12-3 or TRBV12-4 to TRBJ1-2; a weak D match, TRBD1 (5 bases). This CDR3 is built from 14 residues. V lost 6 bases and J lost 3, with 14 bases in between. In DNA form, the CDR3 reads TGTGCCAGCAGAGGAAACAGGCAGGACTATGGCTACACCTTC. It encodes CASRGNRQDYGYTF.